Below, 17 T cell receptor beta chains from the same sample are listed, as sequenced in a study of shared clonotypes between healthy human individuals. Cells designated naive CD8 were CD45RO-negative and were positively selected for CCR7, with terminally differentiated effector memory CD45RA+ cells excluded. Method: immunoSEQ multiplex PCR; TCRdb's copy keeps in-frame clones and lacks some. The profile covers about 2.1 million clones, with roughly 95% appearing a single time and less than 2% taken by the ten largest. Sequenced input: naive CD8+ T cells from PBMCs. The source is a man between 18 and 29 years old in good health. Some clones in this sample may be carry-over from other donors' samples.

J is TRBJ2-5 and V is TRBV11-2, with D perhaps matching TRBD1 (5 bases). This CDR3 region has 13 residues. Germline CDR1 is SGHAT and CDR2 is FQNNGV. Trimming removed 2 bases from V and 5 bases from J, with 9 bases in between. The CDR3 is CASSLKGRETQYF. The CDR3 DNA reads TGTGCCAGCAGCTTAAAGGGGCGGGAGACCCAGTACTTC.

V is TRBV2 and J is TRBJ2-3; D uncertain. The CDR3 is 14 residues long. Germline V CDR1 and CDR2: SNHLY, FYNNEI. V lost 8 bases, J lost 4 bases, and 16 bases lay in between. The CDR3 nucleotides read TGTGCCAGCCTGTCCTATTTATCCGCAGATACGCAGTATTTT. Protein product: CASLSYLSADTQYF.

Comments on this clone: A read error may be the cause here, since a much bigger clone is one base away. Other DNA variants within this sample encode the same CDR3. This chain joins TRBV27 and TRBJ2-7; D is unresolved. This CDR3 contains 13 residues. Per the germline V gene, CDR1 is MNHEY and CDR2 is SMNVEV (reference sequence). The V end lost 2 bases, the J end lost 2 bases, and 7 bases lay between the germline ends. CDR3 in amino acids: CASSLGQTYEQYF. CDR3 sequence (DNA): TGTGCCAGCAGTTTAGGTCAGACCTACGAGCAGTACTTC.

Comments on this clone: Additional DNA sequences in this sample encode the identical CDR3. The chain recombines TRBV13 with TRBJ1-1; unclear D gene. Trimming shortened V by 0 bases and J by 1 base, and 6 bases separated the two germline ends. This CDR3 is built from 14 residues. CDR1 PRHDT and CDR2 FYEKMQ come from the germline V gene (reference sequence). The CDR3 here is CASSLGGENTEAFF. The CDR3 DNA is TGTGCCAGCAGCTTAGGCGGGGAGAACACTGAAGCTTTCTTT.

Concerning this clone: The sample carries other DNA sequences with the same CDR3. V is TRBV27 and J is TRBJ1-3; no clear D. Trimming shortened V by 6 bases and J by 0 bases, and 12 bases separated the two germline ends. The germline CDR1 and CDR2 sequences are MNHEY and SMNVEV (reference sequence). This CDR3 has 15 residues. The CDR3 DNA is TGTGCCAGCAGCCTAGGTGGCGGCTCTGGAAACACCATATATTTT. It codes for CASSLGGGSGNTIYF.

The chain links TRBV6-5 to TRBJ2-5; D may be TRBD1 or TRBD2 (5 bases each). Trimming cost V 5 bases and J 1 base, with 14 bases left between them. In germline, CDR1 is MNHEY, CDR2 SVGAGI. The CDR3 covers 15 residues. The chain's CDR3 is CASSPRGRSQETQYF. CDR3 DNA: TGTGCCAGCAGTCCCCGGGGCAGGTCCCAAGAGACCCAGTACTTC.

This CDR3 reads CASSVAGTPYGYTF. The CDR3 DNA sequence: TGTGCCAGCAGCGTAGCGGGGACCCCTTATGGCTACACCTTC. V is TRBV9 and J is TRBJ1-2, with TRBD1 as a possible D gene (5 bases). This CDR3 region has 14 residues. Trimming removed 0 bases at V and 5 bases at J, with 11 bases between. Germline V gene data show CDR1 as SGDLS and CDR2 as YYNGEE. Combining the CDR3 with reference TRBV9 and TRBJ1-2 gives the whole variable domain DSGVTQTPKHLITATGQRVTLRCSPRSGDLSVYWYQQSLDQGLQFLIQYYNGEERAKGNILERFSAQQFPDLHSELNLSSLELGDSALYFCASSVAGTPYGYTFGSGTRLTVV.

The CDR3 reads CASSLDLAGLSSYNEQFF. The CDR3 nucleotides read TGTGCCAGCAGCTTGGACCTAGCGGGCCTCAGCTCCTACAATGAGCAGTTCTTC. The rearrangement uses TRBV5-5 and TRBJ2-1; 8 bases are shared with TRBD2. This CDR3 has 18 amino acids. V shed 0 bases, J shed 0 bases, and the junction held 8 bases outside the gene matches. CDR1 and CDR2 from the germline V gene are SGHKS and YYEKEE (reference sequence).

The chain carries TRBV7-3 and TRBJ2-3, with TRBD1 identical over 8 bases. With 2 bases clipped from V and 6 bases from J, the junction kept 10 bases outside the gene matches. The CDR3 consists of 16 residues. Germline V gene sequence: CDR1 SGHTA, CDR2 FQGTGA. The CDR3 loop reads CASSLVGGTGPDTQYF. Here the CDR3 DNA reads TGTGCCAGCAGCTTAGTAGGGGGGACAGGCCCGGATACGCAGTATTTT.

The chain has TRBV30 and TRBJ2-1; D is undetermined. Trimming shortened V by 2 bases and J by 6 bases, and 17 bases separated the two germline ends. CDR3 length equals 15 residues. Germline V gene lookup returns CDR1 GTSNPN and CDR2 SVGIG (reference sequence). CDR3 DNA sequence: TGTGCCTGGAGTCTGGCACTCGATCCCCTCAATGAGCAGTTCTTC. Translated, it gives CAWSLALDPLNEQFF.

The CDR3 sequence is CASSPGEGPTAFF. CDR3 DNA: TGTGCCAGCAGCCCCGGTGAGGGACCAACAGCTTTCTTT. The V call is TRBV4-2, the J call TRBJ1-1, with D perhaps TRBD1 (5 bases). Germline CDR1 LGHNA, CDR2 YNFKEQ. The CDR3 length is 13 residues. Deletions cut 4 bases from V and 10 bases from J, with 16 bases between.

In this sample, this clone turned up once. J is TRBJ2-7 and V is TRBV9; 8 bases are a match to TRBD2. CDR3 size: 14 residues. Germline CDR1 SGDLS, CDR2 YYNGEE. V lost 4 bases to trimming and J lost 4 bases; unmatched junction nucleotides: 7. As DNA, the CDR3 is TGTGCCAGCAGCCCCGGGGGGGCCGAGTACGAGCAGTACTTC. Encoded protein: CASSPGGAEYEQYF.

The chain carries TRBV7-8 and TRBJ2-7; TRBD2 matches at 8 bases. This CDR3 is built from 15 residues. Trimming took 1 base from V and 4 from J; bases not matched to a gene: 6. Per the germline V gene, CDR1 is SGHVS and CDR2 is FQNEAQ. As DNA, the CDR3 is TGTGCCAGCAGCTTAGAAGCGGGAGCCTTATACGAGCAGTACTTC. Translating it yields CASSLEAGALYEQYF.

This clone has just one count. CDR3 in DNA: TGTGCCAGCAGTGAATATCGTACAGGGTACAATGAGCAGTTCTTC. Translated, it gives CASSEYRTGYNEQFF. The J gene is TRBJ2-1, the V gene TRBV25-1; D is possibly TRBD1 (6 bases). V dropped 0 bases and J dropped 4 bases, with 10 bases sitting between them. The CDR3 loop spans 15 amino acids. Germline V gives CDR1 MGHDK, CDR2 SYGVNS.

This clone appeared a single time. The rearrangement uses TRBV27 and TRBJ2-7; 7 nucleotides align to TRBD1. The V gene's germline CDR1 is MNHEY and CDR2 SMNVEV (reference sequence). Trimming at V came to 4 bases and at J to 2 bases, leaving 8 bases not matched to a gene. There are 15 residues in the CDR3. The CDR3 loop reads CASSSPGTVTYEQYF. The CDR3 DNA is TGTGCCAGCAGTTCTCCCGGGACAGTTACCTACGAGCAGTACTTC.

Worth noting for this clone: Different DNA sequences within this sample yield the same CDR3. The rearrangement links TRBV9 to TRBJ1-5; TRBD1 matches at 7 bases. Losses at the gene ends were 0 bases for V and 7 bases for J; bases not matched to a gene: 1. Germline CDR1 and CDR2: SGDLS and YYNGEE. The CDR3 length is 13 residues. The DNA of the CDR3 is TGTGCCAGCAGCGTAGAACAGGGGCAGCCCCAGCATTTT. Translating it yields CASSVEQGQPQHF. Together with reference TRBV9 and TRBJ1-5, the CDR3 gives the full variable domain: DSGVTQTPKHLITATGQRVTLRCSPRSGDLSVYWYQQSLDQGLQFLIQYYNGEERAKGNILERFSAQQFPDLHSELNLSSLELGDSALYFCASSVEQGQPQHFGDGTRLSIL.

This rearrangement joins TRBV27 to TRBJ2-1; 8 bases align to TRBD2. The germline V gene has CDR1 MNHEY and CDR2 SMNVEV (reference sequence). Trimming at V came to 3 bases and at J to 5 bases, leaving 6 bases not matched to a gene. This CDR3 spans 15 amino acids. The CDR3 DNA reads TGTGCCAGCAGTTTTCGTAGCGGGAAAAACAATGAGCAGTTCTTC. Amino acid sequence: CASSFRSGKNNEQFF.